The source of this T cell receptor beta chain is a study of OX40 agonist ivuxolimab in advanced cancers. The CDR3 is 16 amino acids. Looked up from germline, CDR1 is SEHNR and CDR2 is FQNEAQ (reference sequence). Unmatched junction bases numbered 8, after V lost 5 bases and J lost 6 bases. This clone was counted at least ten times. The repertoire was sequenced with immunoSEQ multiplex PCR; TCRdb's copy has only in-frame clones and lacks some. The sample holds about 36,000 clones; roughly 69% are singletons and the top ten take about a fifth. The sequence derives from an adult with an advanced solid tumor such as melanoma, head and neck, liver or kidney cancer. This specimen was CD4+ or CD8+ T cells sorted from blood, taken in a trial of the OX40 agonist ivuxolimab. The gene calls are TRBV7-9 and TRBJ1-6; 9 nucleotides align to TRBD1. As DNA, the CDR3 is TGTGCCAGCAGCCACTGGACAGGGGCCGTTAATTCACCCCTCCACTTT. It codes for CASSHWTGAVNSPLHF.